This T cell receptor (beta chain) is from a study of beta chain features in type 1 diabetes. It was via CD45RO/CCR7/CD25/CD127/CD95/CD27 that CD4+ naive, central memory, regulatory and stem cell-like memory cells were sorted. The CDR3 is made up of 14 amino acids. The germline V gene encodes CDR1 PRHDT and CDR2 FYEKMQ (reference sequence). Trimming cost V 4 bases and J 7 bases, with 16 bases left between them. Study-level results: Shorter TCRB CDR3s, moderately but significantly so, marked every one of the four CD4+ subsets in Type 1 diabetes patients.

As to this clone: What it binds is not known.

Investigators reverse transcribed all isolated RNA, so they sequenced expressed TCRB transcripts. This table comes from immunoSEQ multiplex PCR, and its TCRdb copy is limited to in-frame clones, with some not included. The sample yields approximately 730,000 clones, about an eighth seen once. The chain links TRBV13 to TRBJ2-5; D call uncertain. This clonotype was obtained from a man between 18 and 29 years old with type 1 diabetes. The sequencing sample was made of naive CD4+ T cells from blood. The CDR3: CASSSASGRRTQYF. DNA of the CDR3: TGTGCCAGCAGCTCAGCTAGTGGGCGGCGGACCCAGTACTTC.